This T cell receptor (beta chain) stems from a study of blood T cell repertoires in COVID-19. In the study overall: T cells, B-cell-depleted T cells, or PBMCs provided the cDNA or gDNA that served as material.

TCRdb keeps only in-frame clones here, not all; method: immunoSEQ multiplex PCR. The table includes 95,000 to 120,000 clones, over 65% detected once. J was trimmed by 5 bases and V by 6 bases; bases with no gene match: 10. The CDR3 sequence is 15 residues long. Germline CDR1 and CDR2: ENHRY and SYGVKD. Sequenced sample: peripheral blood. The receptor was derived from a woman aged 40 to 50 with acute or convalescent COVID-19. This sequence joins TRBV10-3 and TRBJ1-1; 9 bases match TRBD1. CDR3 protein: CAIRGKQGAATEAFF. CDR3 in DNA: TGTGCCATCAGGGGAAAACAGGGGGCGGCGACTGAAGCTTTCTTT.